These T cell receptor beta chains were read from a single sample in a study of graft-versus-host responses after intestinal transplantation. Sequenced by immunoSEQ multiplex PCR; TCRdb stores in-frame clones only, minus some. Among 90,000 to 150,000 clones, roughly 91% were seen once, and the ten largest hold more than 0.1%. Antigens for these TCRs are unknown. Material: unstimulated CD4+ T cells sorted from spleen or lymph node cells, obtained before intestinal transplant. These receptor sequences come from a human donor who received an intestinal transplant. CDR3s leave out the opening cysteine and the closing phenylalanine or tryptophan.

v_call: TRBV7-9
cdr3_aa: ASSLASGRASNEQF

v_call: TRBV14
cdr3_aa: ASSSRQGSSEQY

v_call: TRBV11-2
cdr3_aa: ASRWDRGQETQY

v_call: TRBV7-9
cdr3_aa: ASSEKGTGITGELF

v_call: TRBV28
cdr3_aa: ASSSFKGGRGELF

v_call: TRBV19
cdr3_aa: ASTTDHYSNQPQH

v_call: TRBV5-8
cdr3_aa: ASSRPARAPYNEQF

v_call: TRBV5-1
cdr3_aa: ASYAVRAGGSYNEQF

v_call: TRBV18
cdr3_aa: ASQDYVGELF

v_call: TRBV27
cdr3_aa: ASSLWGVPDYEQY

v_call: TRBV27
cdr3_aa: ASSFRTAYEQY

v_call: TRBV11-2
cdr3_aa: ASSLDHTGRYFYEQY

v_call: TRBV15
cdr3_aa: ATGPVPQMGKNIQY

v_call: TRBV19
cdr3_aa: ASTAWTSGRGADTQY

v_call: TRBV27
cdr3_aa: ASSRTYRVSTDTQY

v_call: TRBV6-5
cdr3_aa: ASSPGTGVYEQY

v_call: TRBV14
cdr3_aa: ASSQSSYNEQF